This paragraph covers one T cell receptor (beta chain) sequence. Its antigen is still unknown. Trimming shortened V by 1 base and J by 5 bases, and 5 bases separated the two germline ends. CDR1 GTSNPN and CDR2 SVGIG come from the germline V gene (reference sequence). This CDR3 has 11 residues. This record comes from a study of PD-1 blockade in classical Hodgkin lymphoma. Study in general: A 3 mg/kg intravenous dose of nivolumab was received by patients every 2 weeks.

Stated time point: cycle 4 day 1 (C4D1), after 6 weeks of nivolumab. Relapses following autologous stem cell transplantation were seen in all patients, with brentuximab vedotin exposure varying. Magnetic negative selection isolated CD8+ T cells from thawed PBMCs. Complete response, partial response or progressive disease was recorded as best response. Sequenced by immunoSEQ multiplex PCR; TCRdb stores in-frame clones only, minus some. The sample yields approximately 3,300 clones, 80% to 90% seen once. The study's findings and limits: Baseline diversity in complete responders resembled that of newly diagnosed patients. TCR diversity at baseline was reported to be reduced in newly diagnosed patients relative to healthy donors.

This receptor was obtained from a human donor with classical Hodgkin lymphoma. The rearrangement joins TRBV30 to TRBJ1-2; D is ambiguous. The source was CD8+ T cells from blood, collected before the fourth cycle of nivolumab. The CDR3 DNA reads TGTGCCTGGAGTGAAGGGTATGGCTACACCTTC. Amino acid sequence: CAWSEGYGYTF.